The source of this TCR beta chain is a study of Ad26.COV2.S vaccination and SARS-CoV-2 variants. Study information: Participants got Ad26.COV2.S intramuscularly, once or twice 56 days apart.

The assay was immunoSEQ multiplex PCR, and TCRdb's table has in-frame clones only and misses some. The sample consists of about 370,000 clones, over 75% of them appearing once. As to this clone: The antigen is undetermined.

Study-level findings and limits: Spike-specific CD8+ and CD4+ T cell responses reportedly showed substantial breadth after vaccination.

The sample's treatment: about 20 received Ad26.COV2.S at low or high dose, single or two shots; roughly 5 received placebo; per-sample allocation not given. The samples date from day 63 after the first vaccine or placebo injection. The study used a vaccine consisting of an Ad26 vector that expressed Wuhan-strain SARS-CoV-2 spike. The CDR3 runs 14 residues. In germline, CDR1 is MNHEY, CDR2 SVGAGI. V was cut by 5 bases and J by 0 bases, with 11 bases left in between. This chain uses TRBV6-5 with TRBJ2-7, with D perhaps TRBD2 (6 bases). The sequences come from peripheral blood, collected in a trial of Ad26.COV2.S vaccine versus placebo. This clonotype originated in a person aged 18-60 years who received the Ad26.COV2.S COVID-19 vaccine or a placebo. The DNA of the CDR3 is TGTGCCAGCAGTACCCGGGGGACCTCCTACGAGCAGTACTTC. It is translated as CASSTRGTSYEQYF.